Listed below are T cell receptor beta chains from one sample, sequenced in a study of cytomegalovirus exposure and HLA in healthy donors. Using immunoSEQ multiplex PCR, the repertoire was profiled, and TCRdb retains in-frame clones only, with some absent. The sample has 90,000 to 110,000 clones, about 12% seen once. The sequencing sample was made of PBMCs. The receptors come from a man between 40 and 49 years old in good health and CMV-seropositive. CDR3s include the opening cysteine and the closing phenylalanine or tryptophan. Each record gives: J gene, clone size, V gene, D gene, CDR3 protein, CDR3 DNA. D genes are given only for firm matches. Expanded clones get a size class; other rows say once, few or many, or leave the size out.

j_gene: TRBJ1-1
abundance: .
v_gene: TRBV15
d_gene: .
CDR3aa: CATSREFGLYGEAFF
CDR3nt: TGTGCCACCAGCAGAGAGTTTGGACTTTATGGAGAAGCTTTCTTT

j_gene: TRBJ2-7
abundance: .
v_gene: TRBV19
d_gene: .
CDR3aa: CASSIGRSYEQYF
CDR3nt: TGTGCCAGTAGTATAGGTCGGTCCTACGAGCAGTACTTC

j_gene: TRBJ1-3
abundance: .
v_gene: TRBV4-1
d_gene: .
CDR3aa: CASSQQGQGGSTIYF
CDR3nt: TGCGCCAGCAGCCAACAGGGGCAGGGTGGCAGCACCATATATTTT

j_gene: TRBJ2-1
abundance: few
v_gene: TRBV5-3
d_gene: .
CDR3aa: CARSLVTDQRDEQFF
CDR3nt: TGTGCCAGAAGCTTGGTGACAGACCAACGTGATGAGCAGTTCTTC

j_gene: TRBJ2-1
abundance: .
v_gene: TRBV21-1
d_gene: .
CDR3aa: CASSNTFLLAGGDEQFF
CDR3nt: TGTGCCAGCAGCAATACTTTCCTACTAGCGGGGGGGGATGAGCAGTTCTTC

j_gene: TRBJ1-3
abundance: few
v_gene: TRBV4-2
d_gene: .
CDR3aa: CASSQDRGGGNTIYF
CDR3nt: TGTGCCAGCAGCCAAGATCGAGGGGGAGGAAACACCATATATTTT

j_gene: TRBJ2-1
abundance: .
v_gene: TRBV7-2
d_gene: .
CDR3aa: CASSPRAYNEQFF
CDR3nt: TGTGCCAGCAGCCCGAGGGCCTACAATGAGCAGTTCTTC

j_gene: TRBJ2-7
abundance: .
v_gene: TRBV28
d_gene: .
CDR3aa: CASSSHLQDEQYF
CDR3nt: TGTGCCAGCAGTTCCCACCTCCAGGACGAGCAGTACTTC

j_gene: TRBJ2-5
abundance: few
v_gene: TRBV2
d_gene: TRBD1
CDR3aa: CASRETRTGVEYF
CDR3nt: TGTGCCAGCAGGGAAACCAGGACAGGGGTTGAGTACTTC

j_gene: TRBJ1-2
abundance: .
v_gene: TRBV5-4
d_gene: .
CDR3aa: CASSLAVAGGYTF
CDR3nt: TGTGCCAGCAGCTTGGCCGTAGCCGGTGGCTACACCTTC

j_gene: TRBJ1-2
abundance: .
v_gene: TRBV12-5
d_gene: .
CDR3aa: CASGLNRELNYGYTF
CDR3nt: TGTGCTAGTGGTTTAAACAGGGAACTTAACTATGGCTACACCTTC

j_gene: TRBJ2-3
abundance: few
v_gene: TRBV4-2
d_gene: .
CDR3aa: CASSRGLGADTQYF
CDR3nt: TGTGCCAGCAGCCGCGGTCTGGGAGCAGATACGCAGTATTTT

j_gene: TRBJ2-7
abundance: few
v_gene: TRBV9
d_gene: TRBD2
CDR3aa: CASSVVGTSGGVGSYEQYF
CDR3nt: TGTGCCAGCAGCGTAGTTGGGACTAGCGGGGGAGTAGGGTCCTACGAGCAGTACTTC

j_gene: TRBJ2-1
abundance: few
v_gene: TRBV27
d_gene: TRBD2
CDR3aa: CASTGLAGSNEQFF
CDR3nt: TGTGCCAGCACCGGACTAGCGGGCTCAAATGAGCAGTTCTTC

j_gene: TRBJ2-7
abundance: few
v_gene: TRBV7-2
d_gene: .
CDR3aa: CASSPRLLSLYEQYF
CDR3nt: TGTGCCAGCAGCCCCCGGTTGCTGTCTCTCTACGAGCAGTACTTC

j_gene: TRBJ2-7
abundance: .
v_gene: TRBV6-1
d_gene: TRBD1
CDR3aa: CASGKDRASSYEQYF
CDR3nt: TGTGCCAGCGGTAAGGACAGGGCGAGCTCCTACGAGCAGTACTTC

j_gene: TRBJ1-2
abundance: few
v_gene: TRBV6-5
d_gene: .
CDR3aa: CASRIQGGGGYTF
CDR3nt: TGTGCCAGCAGGATACAGGGTGGGGGCGGCTACACCTTC

j_gene: TRBJ1-2
abundance: .
v_gene: TRBV5-1
d_gene: TRBD1
CDR3aa: CASSLAGTGPSLYGYTF
CDR3nt: TGCGCCAGCAGCTTGGCAGGGACAGGGCCGTCCCTCTATGGCTACACCTTC

j_gene: TRBJ2-1
abundance: few
v_gene: TRBV9
d_gene: .
CDR3aa: CASSVEAGQVGNEQFF
CDR3nt: TGTGCCAGCAGCGTAGAAGCGGGACAGGTCGGAAATGAGCAGTTCTTC

j_gene: TRBJ2-7
abundance: .
v_gene: TRBV27
d_gene: .
CDR3aa: CASRDTTGVGSYEQYF
CDR3nt: TGTGCCAGCAGAGACACGACAGGAGTAGGCTCCTACGAGCAGTACTTC

j_gene: TRBJ2-1
abundance: .
v_gene: TRBV25-1
d_gene: .
CDR3aa: CASSEPGTSYNEQFF
CDR3nt: TGTGCCAGCAGTGAGCCTGGGACTTCCTACAATGAGCAGTTCTTC

j_gene: TRBJ2-7
abundance: few
v_gene: TRBV29-1
d_gene: TRBD1
CDR3aa: CSARTGSSYEQYF
CDR3nt: TGCAGCGCCAGGACAGGCTCATCCTACGAGCAGTACTTC

j_gene: TRBJ2-2
abundance: .
v_gene: TRBV30
d_gene: .
CDR3aa: CAWLRRGPGAGELFF
CDR3nt: TGTGCCTGGTTAAGGAGAGGGCCTGGGGCCGGGGAGCTGTTTTTT

j_gene: TRBJ2-7
abundance: few
v_gene: TRBV5-1
d_gene: .
CDR3aa: CASSSVAGSTYEQYF
CDR3nt: TGCGCCAGCAGCTCTGTGGCAGGGTCGACCTACGAGCAGTACTTC

j_gene: TRBJ2-7
abundance: .
v_gene: TRBV5-4
d_gene: TRBD1
CDR3aa: CASRTRGQGDDEQYF
CDR3nt: TGTGCCAGCAGGACAAGGGGACAGGGGGACGACGAGCAGTACTTC

j_gene: TRBJ2-7
abundance: .
v_gene: TRBV7-3
d_gene: .
CDR3aa: CASSTQGGAYEQYF
CDR3nt: TGTGCCAGCAGCACCCAGGGGGGTGCCTACGAGCAGTACTTC

j_gene: TRBJ2-1
abundance: .
v_gene: TRBV4-1
d_gene: TRBD2
CDR3aa: CASSPSPPLGIAGGPGSYEQFF
CDR3nt: TGCGCCAGCAGCCCAAGCCCCCCTTTGGGGATAGCGGGAGGGCCTGGATCATATGAGCAGTTCTTC

j_gene: TRBJ2-5
abundance: .
v_gene: TRBV4-2
d_gene: TRBD2
CDR3aa: CASSQVTGRAEETQYF
CDR3nt: TGTGCCAGCAGCCAAGTTACCGGGAGGGCCGAGGAGACCCAGTACTTC

j_gene: TRBJ1-3
abundance: few
v_gene: TRBV29-1
d_gene: .
CDR3aa: CSVEDRVGDTIYF
CDR3nt: TGCAGCGTTGAAGACAGGGTAGGGGACACCATATATTTT

j_gene: TRBJ2-1
abundance: few
v_gene: TRBV7-3
d_gene: TRBD2
CDR3aa: CASSPKGTSGNNEQFF
CDR3nt: TGTGCCAGCAGCCCAAAGGGGACTAGCGGTAACAATGAGCAGTTCTTC

j_gene: TRBJ2-7
abundance: .
v_gene: TRBV6-6
d_gene: .
CDR3aa: CASSYSPQQAYEQYF
CDR3nt: TGTGCCAGCAGTTACTCACCACAGCAAGCCTACGAGCAGTACTTC

j_gene: TRBJ2-1
abundance: few
v_gene: TRBV4-1
d_gene: .
CDR3aa: CASSQLYNEQFF
CDR3nt: TGCGCCAGCAGCCAATTATACAATGAGCAGTTCTTC